This TCR beta chain was observed in a study of identical twins. General study findings and limits: Twin-shared out-of-frame alpha sequences showed excess low generation probability. Because invariant MAIT and iNKT cells could be present, zero-insertion analyses could be partly confounded.

Trimming pared 3 bases from V and 7 bases from J, leaving 6 bases between. This CDR3 is 11 amino acids long. The authors used template switching to add a universal primer site and gave cDNA unique molecular identifiers. Each CDR3 protein gets one entry after TCRdb re-called the 5' RACE reads with MiXCR. Found here are 650,000 to 800,000 distinct CDR3 sequences, 8.5% to 9.5% of them singletons; the top ten hold around 0.98%. This clonotype was recorded at least ten times. Its cognate antigen is unknown. The same data also went into a second study, on yellow fever vaccine responses in identical twins.

V gene TRBV12-3 or TRBV12-4 combines with J gene TRBJ1-1; D is unclear. The sequencing input was PBMCs. The receptor comes from a woman between 18 and 29 years old in good health. CDR3 amino acids: CASSFGVEAFF. The CDR3 DNA is TGTGCCAGCAGTTTCGGGGTTGAAGCTTTCTTT.